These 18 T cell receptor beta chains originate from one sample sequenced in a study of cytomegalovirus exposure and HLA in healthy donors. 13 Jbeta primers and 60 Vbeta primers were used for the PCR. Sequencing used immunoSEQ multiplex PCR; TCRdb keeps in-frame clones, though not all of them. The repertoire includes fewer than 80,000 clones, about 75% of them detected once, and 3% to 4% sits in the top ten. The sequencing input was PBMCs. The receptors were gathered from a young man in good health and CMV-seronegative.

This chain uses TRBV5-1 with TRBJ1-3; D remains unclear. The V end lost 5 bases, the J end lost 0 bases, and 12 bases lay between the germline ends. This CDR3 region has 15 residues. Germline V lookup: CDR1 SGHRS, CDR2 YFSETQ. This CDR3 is CASRLEGLSGNTIYF. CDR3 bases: TGCGCCAGCAGACTAGAGGGCCTCTCTGGAAACACCATATATTTT.

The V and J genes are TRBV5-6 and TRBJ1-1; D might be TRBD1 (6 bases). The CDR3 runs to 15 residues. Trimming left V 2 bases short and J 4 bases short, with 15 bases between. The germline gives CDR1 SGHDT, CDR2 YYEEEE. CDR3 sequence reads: CASSFTGSARTEAFF. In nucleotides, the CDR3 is TGTGCCAGCAGCTTTACAGGGTCAGCGCGCACTGAAGCTTTCTTT.

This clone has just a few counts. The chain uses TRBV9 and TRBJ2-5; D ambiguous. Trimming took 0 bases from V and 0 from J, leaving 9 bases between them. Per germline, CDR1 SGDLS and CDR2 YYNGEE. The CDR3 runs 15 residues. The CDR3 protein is CASSVALRDQETQYF. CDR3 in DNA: TGTGCCAGCAGCGTAGCTCTCCGGGACCAAGAGACCCAGTACTTC.

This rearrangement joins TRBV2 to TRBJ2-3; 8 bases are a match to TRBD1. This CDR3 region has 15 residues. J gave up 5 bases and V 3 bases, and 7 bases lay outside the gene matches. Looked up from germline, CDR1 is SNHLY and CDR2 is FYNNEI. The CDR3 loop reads CASSDGQGAGDTQYF. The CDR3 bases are TGTGCCAGCAGTGACGGGCAGGGGGCGGGAGATACGCAGTATTTT. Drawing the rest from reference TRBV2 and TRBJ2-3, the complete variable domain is EPEVTQTPSHQVTQMGQEVILRCVPISNHLYFYWYRQILGQKVEFLVSFYNNEISEKSEIFDDQFSVERPDGSNFTLKIRSTKLEDSAMYFCASSDGQGAGDTQYFGPGTRLTVL.

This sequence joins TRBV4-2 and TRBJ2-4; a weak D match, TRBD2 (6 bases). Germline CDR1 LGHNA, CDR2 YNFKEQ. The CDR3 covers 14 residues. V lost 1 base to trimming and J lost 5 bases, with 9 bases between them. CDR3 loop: CASSQVGGENIQYF. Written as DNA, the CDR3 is TGTGCCAGCAGCCAAGTCGGAGGGGAAAACATTCAGTACTTC.

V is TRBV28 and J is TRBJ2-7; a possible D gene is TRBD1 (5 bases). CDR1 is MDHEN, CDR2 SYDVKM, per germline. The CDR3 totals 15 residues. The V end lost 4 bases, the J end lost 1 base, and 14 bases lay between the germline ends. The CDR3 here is CASSSPWAGSYEQYV. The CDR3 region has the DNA TGTGCCAGCAGTTCCCCCTGGGCAGGGTCCTACGAGCAGTACGTC.

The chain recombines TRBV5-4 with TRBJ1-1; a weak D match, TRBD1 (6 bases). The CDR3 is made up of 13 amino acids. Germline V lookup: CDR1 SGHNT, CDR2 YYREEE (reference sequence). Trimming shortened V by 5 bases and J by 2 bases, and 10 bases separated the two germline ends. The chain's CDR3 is CASRSGQNTEAFF. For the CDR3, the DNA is TGTGCCAGCAGGTCGGGACAAAACACTGAAGCTTTCTTT.

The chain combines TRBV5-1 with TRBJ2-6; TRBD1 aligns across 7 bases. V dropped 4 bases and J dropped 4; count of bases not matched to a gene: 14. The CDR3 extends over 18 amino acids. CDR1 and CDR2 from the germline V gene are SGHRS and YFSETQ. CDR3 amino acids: CASSAVRDSFGGANVLTF. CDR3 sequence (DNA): TGCGCCAGCAGCGCGGTCCGGGACAGTTTCGGAGGGGCCAACGTCCTGACTTTC.

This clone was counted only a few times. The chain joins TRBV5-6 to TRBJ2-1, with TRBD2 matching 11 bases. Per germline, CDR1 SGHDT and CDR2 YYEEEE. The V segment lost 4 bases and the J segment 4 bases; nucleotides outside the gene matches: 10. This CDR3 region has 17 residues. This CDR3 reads CASSLRGSGGGYNEQFF. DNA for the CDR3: TGTGCCAGCAGCCTGCGGGGTAGCGGGGGGGGTTACAATGAGCAGTTCTTC.

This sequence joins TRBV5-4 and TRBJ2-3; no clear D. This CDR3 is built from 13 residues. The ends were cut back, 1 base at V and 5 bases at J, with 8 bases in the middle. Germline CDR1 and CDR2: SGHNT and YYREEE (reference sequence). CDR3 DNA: TGTGCCAGCAGCTTGTCCCTAAGAGATACGCAGTATTTT. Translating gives CASSLSLRDTQYF. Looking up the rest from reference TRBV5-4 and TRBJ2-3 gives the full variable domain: ETGVTQSPTHLIKTRGQQVTLRCSSQSGHNTVSWYQQALGQGPQFIFQYYREEENGRGNFPPRFSGLQFPNYSSELNVNALELDDSALYLCASSLSLRDTQYFGPGTRLTVL.

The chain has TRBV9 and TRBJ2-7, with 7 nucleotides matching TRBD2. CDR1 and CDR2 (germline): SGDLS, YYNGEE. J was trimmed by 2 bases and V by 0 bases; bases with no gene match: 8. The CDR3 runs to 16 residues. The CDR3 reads CASSVAGTNFPYEQYF. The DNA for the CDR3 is TGTGCCAGCAGCGTAGCGGGGACTAACTTTCCCTACGAGCAGTACTTC.

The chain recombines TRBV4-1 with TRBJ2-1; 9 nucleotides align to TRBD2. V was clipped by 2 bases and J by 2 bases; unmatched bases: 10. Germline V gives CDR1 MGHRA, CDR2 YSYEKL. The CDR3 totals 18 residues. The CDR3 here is CASSQTGAGGFTYNEQFF. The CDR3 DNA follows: TGCGCCAGCAGCCAAACGGGAGCGGGGGGTTTCACCTACAATGAGCAGTTCTTC.

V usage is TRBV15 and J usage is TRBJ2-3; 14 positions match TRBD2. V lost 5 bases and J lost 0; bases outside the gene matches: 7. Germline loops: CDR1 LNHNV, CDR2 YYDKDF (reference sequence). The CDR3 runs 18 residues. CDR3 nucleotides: TGTGCCACCAGCCCCCGGACTAGCGGGGGGCCTAGCACAGATACGCAGTATTTT. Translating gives CATSPRTSGGPSTDTQYF. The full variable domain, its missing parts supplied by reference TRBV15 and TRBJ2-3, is DAMVIQNPRYQVTQFGKPVTLSCSQTLNHNVMYWYQQKSSQAPKLLFHYYDKDFNNEADTPDNFQSRRPNTSFCFLDIRSPGLGDTAMYLCATSPRTSGGPSTDTQYFGPGTRLTVL.

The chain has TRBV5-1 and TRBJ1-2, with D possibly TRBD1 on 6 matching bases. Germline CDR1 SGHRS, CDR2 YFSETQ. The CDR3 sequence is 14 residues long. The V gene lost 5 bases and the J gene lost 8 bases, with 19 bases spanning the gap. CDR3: CASRPDLRGGGYTF. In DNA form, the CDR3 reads TGCGCCAGCAGACCGGATCTCAGGGGAGGGGGCTACACCTTC.

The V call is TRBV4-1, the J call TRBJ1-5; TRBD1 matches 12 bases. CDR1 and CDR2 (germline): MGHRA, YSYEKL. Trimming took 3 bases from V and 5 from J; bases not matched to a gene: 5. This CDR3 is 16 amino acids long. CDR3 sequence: CASSQGGQGAHQPQHF. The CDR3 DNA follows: TGCGCCAGCAGCCAGGGGGGACAGGGGGCCCATCAGCCCCAGCATTTT.

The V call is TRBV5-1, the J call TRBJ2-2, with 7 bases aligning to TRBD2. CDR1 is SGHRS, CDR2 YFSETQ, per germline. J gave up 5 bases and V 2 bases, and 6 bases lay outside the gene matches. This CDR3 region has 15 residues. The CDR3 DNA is TGCGCCAGCAGCTTTGGCGGGGGAGGGACCGGGGAGCTGTTTTTT. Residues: CASSFGGGGTGELFF.

CDR3 nucleotide sequence: TGTGCCTGGTATAAGGGGCGCCTGAGAATGAACACTGAAGCTTTCTTT. It specifies CAWYKGRLRMNTEAFF. J is TRBJ1-1 and V is TRBV30; maybe TRBD1 (5 bases). This CDR3 is 16 amino acids long. CDR1 and CDR2 from the germline V gene are GTSNPN and SVGIG (reference sequence). Deletions cut 5 bases from V and 0 bases from J, with 19 bases between.

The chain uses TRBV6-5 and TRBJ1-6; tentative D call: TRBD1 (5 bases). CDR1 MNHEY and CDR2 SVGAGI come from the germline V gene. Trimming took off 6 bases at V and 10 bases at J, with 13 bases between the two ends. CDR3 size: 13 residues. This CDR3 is CASRGGEWSPLHF. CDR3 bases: TGTGCCAGCAGAGGAGGGGAGTGGTCACCCCTCCACTTT.